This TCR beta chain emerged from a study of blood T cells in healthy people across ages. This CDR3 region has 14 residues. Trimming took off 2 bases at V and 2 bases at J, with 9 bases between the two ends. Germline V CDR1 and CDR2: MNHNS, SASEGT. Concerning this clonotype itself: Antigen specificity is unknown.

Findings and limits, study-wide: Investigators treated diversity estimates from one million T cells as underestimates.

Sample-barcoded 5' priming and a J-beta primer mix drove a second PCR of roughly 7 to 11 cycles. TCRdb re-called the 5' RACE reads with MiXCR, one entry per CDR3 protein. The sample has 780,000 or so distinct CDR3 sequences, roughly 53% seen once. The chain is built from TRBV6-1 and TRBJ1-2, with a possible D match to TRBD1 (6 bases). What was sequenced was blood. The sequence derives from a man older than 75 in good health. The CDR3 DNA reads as TGTGCCAGCAGTGAAAACGACAGGAACTATGGCTACACCTTC. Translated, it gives CASSENDRNYGYTF.